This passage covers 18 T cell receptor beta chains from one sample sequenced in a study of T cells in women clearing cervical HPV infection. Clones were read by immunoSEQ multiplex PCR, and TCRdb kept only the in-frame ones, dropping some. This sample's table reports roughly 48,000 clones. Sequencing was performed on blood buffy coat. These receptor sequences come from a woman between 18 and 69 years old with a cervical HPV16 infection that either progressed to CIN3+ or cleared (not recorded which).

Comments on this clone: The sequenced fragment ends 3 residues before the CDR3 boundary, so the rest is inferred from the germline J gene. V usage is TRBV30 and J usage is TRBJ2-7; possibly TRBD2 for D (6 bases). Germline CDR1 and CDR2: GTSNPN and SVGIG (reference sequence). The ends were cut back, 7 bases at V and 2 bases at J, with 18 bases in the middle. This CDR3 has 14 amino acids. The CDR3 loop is CAYSGHGGAYEQYF. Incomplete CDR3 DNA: TGTGCCTACAGCGGGCACGGGGGTGCCTACGAG.

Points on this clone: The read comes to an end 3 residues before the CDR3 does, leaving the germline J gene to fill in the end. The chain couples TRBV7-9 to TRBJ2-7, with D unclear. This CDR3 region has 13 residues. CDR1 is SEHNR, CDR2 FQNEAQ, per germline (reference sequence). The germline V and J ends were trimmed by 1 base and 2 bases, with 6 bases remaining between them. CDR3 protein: CASSLGRPYEQYF. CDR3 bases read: TGTGCCAGCAGCTTAGGGCGGCCCTACGAG.

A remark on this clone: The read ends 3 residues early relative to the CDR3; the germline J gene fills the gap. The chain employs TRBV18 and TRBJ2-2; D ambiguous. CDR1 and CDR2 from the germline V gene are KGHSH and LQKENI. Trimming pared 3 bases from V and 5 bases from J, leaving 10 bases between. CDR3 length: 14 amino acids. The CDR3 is CASSPPGRTGELFF. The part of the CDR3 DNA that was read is TGTGCCAGCTCACCTCCAGGAAGGACCGGGGAG. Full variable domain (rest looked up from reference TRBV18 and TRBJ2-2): NAGVMQNPRHLVRRRGQEARLRCSPMKGHSHVYWYRQLPEEGLKFMVYLQKENIIDESGMPKERFSAEFPKEGPSILRIQQVVRGDSAAYFCASSPPGRTGELFFGEGSRLTVL.

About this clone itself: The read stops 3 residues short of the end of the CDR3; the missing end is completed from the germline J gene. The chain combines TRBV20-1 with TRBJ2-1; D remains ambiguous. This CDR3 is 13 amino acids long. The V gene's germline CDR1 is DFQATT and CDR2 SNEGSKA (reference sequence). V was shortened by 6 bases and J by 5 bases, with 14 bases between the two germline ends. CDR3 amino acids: CSARKLGNNEQFF. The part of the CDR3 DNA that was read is TGCAGTGCGAGGAAGCTAGGTAACAATGAG.

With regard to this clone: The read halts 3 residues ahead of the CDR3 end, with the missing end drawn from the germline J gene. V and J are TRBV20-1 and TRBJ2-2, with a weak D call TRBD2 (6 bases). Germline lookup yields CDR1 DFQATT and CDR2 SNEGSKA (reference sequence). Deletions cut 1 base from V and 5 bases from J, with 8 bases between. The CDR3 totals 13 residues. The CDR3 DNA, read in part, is TGCAGTGCTAGAGTTAGCGGTACCGGGGAG. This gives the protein CSARVSGTGE. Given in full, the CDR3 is CSARVSGTGELFF.

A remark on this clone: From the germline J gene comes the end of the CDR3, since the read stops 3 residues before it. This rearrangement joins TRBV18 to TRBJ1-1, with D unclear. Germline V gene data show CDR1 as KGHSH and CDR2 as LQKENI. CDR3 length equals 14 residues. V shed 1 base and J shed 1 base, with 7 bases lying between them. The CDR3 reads CASSPLGPNTEAFF. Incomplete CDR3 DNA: TGTGCCAGCTCACCACTCGGTCCGAACACTGAA.

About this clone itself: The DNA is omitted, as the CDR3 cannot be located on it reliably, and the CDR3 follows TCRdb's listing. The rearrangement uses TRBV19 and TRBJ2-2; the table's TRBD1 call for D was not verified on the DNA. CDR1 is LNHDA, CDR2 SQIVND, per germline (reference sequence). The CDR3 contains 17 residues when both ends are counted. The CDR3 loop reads CASNGFLAGLNTGELFF.

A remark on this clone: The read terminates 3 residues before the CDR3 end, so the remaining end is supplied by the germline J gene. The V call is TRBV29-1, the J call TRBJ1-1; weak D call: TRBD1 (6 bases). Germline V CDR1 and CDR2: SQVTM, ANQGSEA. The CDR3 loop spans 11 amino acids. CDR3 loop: CSVAQGSLAFF. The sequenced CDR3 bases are TGCAGCGTAGCGCAGGGGAGTTTA.

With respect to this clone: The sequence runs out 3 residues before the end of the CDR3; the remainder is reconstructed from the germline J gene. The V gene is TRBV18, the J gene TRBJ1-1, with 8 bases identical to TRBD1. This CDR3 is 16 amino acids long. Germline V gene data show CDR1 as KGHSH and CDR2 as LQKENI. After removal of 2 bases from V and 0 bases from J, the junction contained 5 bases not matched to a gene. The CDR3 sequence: CASSPKTGAMNTEAFF. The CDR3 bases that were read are TGTGCCAGCTCACCAAAGACAGGGGCCATGAACACTGAA. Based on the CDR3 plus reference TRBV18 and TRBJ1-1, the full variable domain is NAGVMQNPRHLVRRRGQEARLRCSPMKGHSHVYWYRQLPEEGLKFMVYLQKENIIDESGMPKERFSAEFPKEGPSILRIQQVVRGDSAAYFCASSPKTGAMNTEAFFGQGTRLTVV.

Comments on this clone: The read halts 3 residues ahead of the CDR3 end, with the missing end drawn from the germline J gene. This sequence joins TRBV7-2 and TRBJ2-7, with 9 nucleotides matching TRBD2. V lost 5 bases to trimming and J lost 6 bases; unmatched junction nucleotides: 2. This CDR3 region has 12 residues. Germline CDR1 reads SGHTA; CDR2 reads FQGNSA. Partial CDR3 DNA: TGTGCCAGCAGCATGACTAGCGGCGAG. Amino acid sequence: CASSMTSGE. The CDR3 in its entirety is CASSMTSGEQYF.

The covered CDR3 bases are TGCAGTGCTAGCCAGGGGTCCACAGATACG. This codes for CSASQGSTDT. The entire CDR3 is CSASQGSTDTQYF. This chain connects TRBV20-1 to TRBJ2-3; D may be TRBD1 (6 bases). The read stops 3 residues short of the end of the CDR3; the missing end is completed from the germline J gene. This CDR3 comprises 13 residues. The germline gives CDR1 DFQATT, CDR2 SNEGSKA (reference sequence). Trimming took 3 bases from V and 2 from J, leaving 9 bases between them.

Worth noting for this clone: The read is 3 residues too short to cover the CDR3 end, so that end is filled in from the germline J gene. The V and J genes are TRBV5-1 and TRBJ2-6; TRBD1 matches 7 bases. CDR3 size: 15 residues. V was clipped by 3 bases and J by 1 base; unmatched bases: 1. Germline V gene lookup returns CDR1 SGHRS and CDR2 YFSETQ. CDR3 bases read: TGCGCCAGCAGCTCGACAGGGTCTGGGGCCAACGTC. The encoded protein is CASSSTGSGANV. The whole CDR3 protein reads CASSSTGSGANVLTF.

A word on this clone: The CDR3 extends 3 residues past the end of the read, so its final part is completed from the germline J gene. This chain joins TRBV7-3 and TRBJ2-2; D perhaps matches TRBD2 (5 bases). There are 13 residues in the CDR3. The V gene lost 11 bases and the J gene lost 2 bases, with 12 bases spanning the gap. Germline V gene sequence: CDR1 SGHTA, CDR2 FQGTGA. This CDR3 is CAVGSGNTGELFF. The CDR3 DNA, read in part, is TGTGCCGTTGGGAGCGGAAACACCGGGGAG. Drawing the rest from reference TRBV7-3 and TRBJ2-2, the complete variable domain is GAGVSQTPSNKVTEKGKYVELRCDPISGHTALYWYRQSLGQGPEFLIYFQGTGAADDSGLPNDRFFAVRPEGSVSTLKIQRTERGDSAVYLCAVGSGNTGELFFGEGSRLTVL.

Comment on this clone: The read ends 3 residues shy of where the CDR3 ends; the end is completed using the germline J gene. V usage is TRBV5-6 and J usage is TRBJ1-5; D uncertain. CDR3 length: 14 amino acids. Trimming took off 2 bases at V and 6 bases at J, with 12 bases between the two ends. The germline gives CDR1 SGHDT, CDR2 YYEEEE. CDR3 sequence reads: CASSFSGGGQPQHF. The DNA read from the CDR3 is TGTGCCAGCAGCTTCTCGGGTGGCGGTCAGCCC. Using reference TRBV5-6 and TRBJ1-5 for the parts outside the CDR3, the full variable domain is DAGVTQSPTHLIKTRGQQVTLRCSPKSGHDTVSWYQQALGQGPQFIFQYYEEEERQRGNFPDRFSGHQFPNYSSELNVNALLLGDSALYLCASSFSGGGQPQHFGDGTRLSIL.

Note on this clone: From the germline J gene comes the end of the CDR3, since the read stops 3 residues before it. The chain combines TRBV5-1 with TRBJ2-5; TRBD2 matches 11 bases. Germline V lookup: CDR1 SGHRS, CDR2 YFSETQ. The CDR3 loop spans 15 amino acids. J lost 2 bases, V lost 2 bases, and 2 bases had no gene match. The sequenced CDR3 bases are TGCGCCAGCAGCTTTACTAGCGGGGGACAAGAGACC. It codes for CASSFTSGGQET. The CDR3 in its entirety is CASSFTSGGQETQYF.

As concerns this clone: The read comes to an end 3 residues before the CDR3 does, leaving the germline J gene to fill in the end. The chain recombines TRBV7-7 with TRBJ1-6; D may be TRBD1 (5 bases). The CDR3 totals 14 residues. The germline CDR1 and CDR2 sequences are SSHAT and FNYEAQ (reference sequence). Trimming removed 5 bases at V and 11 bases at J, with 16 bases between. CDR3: CASSPPRGGAPLHF. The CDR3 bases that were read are TGTGCCAGCAGCCCCCCCCGGGGGGGGGCACCC.

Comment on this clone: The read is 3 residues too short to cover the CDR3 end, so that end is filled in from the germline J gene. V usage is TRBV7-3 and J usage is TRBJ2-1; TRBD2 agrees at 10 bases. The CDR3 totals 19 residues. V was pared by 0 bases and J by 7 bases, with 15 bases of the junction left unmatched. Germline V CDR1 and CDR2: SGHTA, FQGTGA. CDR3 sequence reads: CASSLTLAGALTTGNEQFF. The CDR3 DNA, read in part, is TGTGCCAGCAGCTTAACGCTAGCGGGGGCACTAACTACTGGTAATGAG.

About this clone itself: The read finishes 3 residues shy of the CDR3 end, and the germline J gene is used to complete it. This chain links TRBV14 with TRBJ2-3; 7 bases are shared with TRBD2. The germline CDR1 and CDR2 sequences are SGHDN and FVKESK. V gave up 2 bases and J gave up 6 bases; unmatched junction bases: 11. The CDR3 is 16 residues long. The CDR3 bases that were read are TGTGCCAGCAGCCAACTCCCCAGCGGGGAAGGGGATACG. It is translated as CASSQLPSGEGDT. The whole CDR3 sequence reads CASSQLPSGEGDTQYF.